These 20 T cell receptor beta chains originate from one sample sequenced in a study of CD8 T cells in Susac syndrome. A quantity of roughly 0.5 to 1 ug RNA underwent reverse transcription using random hexamers. Each CDR3 protein gets one entry after TCRdb re-called the immunoSEQ multiplex PCR reads with MiXCR. Here the sample spans some 150,000 distinct CDR3 sequences, under 97% being singletons. The specimen was CD4+ T cells from PBMCs. The receptor source for this set is a human donor with Susac syndrome.

The chain couples TRBV23-1 to TRBJ1-5; unclear D gene. TRBV23-1 is filed as an ORF, its function uncertain. The length of the CDR3 is 16 residues. V was clipped by 4 bases and J by 9 bases, with 22 bases between them. CDR3 sequence: CASSPPGILRVRPQHF. CDR3 nucleotides: TGCGCCAGCAGTCCCCCCGGGATACTCCGCGTCCGGCCCCAGCATTTT.

This rearrangement joins TRBV29-1 to TRBJ2-2; D remains ambiguous. The ends were cut back, 3 bases at V and 4 bases at J, with 9 bases in the middle. This CDR3 has 13 residues. Germline CDR1 SQVTM, CDR2 ANQGSEA. CDR3 in amino acids: CSVDRTSTGELFF. The CDR3 DNA reads TGCAGCGTTGACAGGACCTCCACCGGGGAGCTGTTTTTT.

J is TRBJ2-3 and V is TRBV7-3; 9 bases are a match to TRBD1. Germline CDR1 is SGHTA and CDR2 is FQGTGA. V lost 2 bases, J lost 3 bases, and 6 bases stayed unmatched. The length of the CDR3 is 16 residues. The CDR3 is CASSLAGTGRTDTQYF. In DNA form, the CDR3 reads TGTGCCAGCAGCTTAGCCGGGACAGGGCGGACAGATACGCAGTATTTT.

The V and J genes are TRBV7-9 and TRBJ1-1, with 9 bases aligning to TRBD1. J was trimmed by 5 bases and V by 5 bases; bases with no gene match: 6. This CDR3 has 14 residues. CDR1 and CDR2 (germline): SEHNR, FQNEAQ (reference sequence). CDR3 coding DNA: TGTGCCAGCAGCACCGAGGGACAGGGTACTGAAGCTTTCTTT. Translated, it gives CASSTEGQGTEAFF. The full variable domain, its missing parts supplied by reference TRBV7-9 and TRBJ1-1, is DTGVSQNPRHKITKRGQNVTFRCDPISEHNRLYWYRQTLGQGPEFLTYFQNEAQLEKSRLLSDRFSAERPKGSFSTLEIQRTEQGDSAMYLCASSTEGQGTEAFFGQGTRLTVV.

The chain couples TRBV4-2 to TRBJ2-5, with 8 nucleotides matching TRBD1. V gave up 3 bases and J gave up 2 bases; unmatched junction bases: 5. Germline V gene sequence: CDR1 LGHNA, CDR2 YNFKEQ. This CDR3 contains 15 residues. The CDR3 here is CASSHYDRGQETQYF. CDR3 nucleotide sequence: TGTGCCAGCAGCCACTACGACAGGGGTCAAGAGACCCAGTACTTC.

This rearrangement joins TRBV10-3 to TRBJ2-3, with 7 bases aligning to TRBD2. With V trimmed by 5 bases and J by 4 bases, 15 bases remained unmatched. The CDR3 is 17 amino acids. Germline assignment: CDR1 ENHRY and CDR2 SYGVKD. The CDR3 protein is CAISTDEGSGFADTQYF. The CDR3 DNA sequence: TGTGCCATCAGTACCGACGAGGGTAGCGGGTTTGCAGATACGCAGTATTTT.

The chain has TRBV4-1 and TRBJ2-1, with TRBD2 matching 10 bases. Trimming at V came to 0 bases and at J to 9 bases, leaving 8 bases not matched to a gene. This CDR3 region has 16 residues. Germline V gene data show CDR1 as MGHRA and CDR2 as YSYEKL. CDR3 in amino acids: CASSQDQRGGRGEQFF. The CDR3 nucleotides are TGCGCCAGCAGCCAAGATCAGCGGGGGGGGCGGGGTGAGCAGTTCTTC.

The chain links TRBV19 to TRBJ2-2, with 12 bases fitting TRBD2. The germline V gene has CDR1 LNHDA and CDR2 SQIVND (reference sequence). This CDR3 is built from 18 residues. The ends lost 5 bases at V and 5 bases at J; junction bases unmatched: 12. The CDR3 loop reads CASSSRTGGLAGTGELFF. DNA for the CDR3: TGTGCCAGTAGTTCTCGGACAGGAGGACTAGCGGGGACCGGGGAGCTGTTTTTT. The variable domain in full, completed from reference TRBV19 and TRBJ2-2, reads DGGITQSPKYLFRKEGQNVTLSCEQNLNHDAMYWYRQDPGQGLRLIYYSQIVNDFQKGDIAEGYSVSREKKESFPLTVTSAQKNPTAFYLCASSSRTGGLAGTGELFFGEGSRLTVL.

The V call is TRBV9, the J call TRBJ1-2, with a weak D call TRBD1 (5 bases). Germline-derived CDR1 and CDR2 are SGDLS and YYNGEE. The CDR3 loop spans 13 amino acids. V shed 6 bases and J shed 3 bases, with 12 bases lying between them. This CDR3 is CASNEGSDYGYTF. Written as DNA, the CDR3 is TGTGCCAGCAATGAGGGGAGTGACTATGGCTACACCTTC.

The chain is built from TRBV9 and TRBJ2-1, with D perhaps matching TRBD1 (6 bases). Trimming pared 2 bases from V and 0 bases from J, leaving 15 bases between. This CDR3 contains 17 residues. Germline lookup yields CDR1 SGDLS and CDR2 YYNGEE. CDR3 residues: CASSVGSGTSSYNEQFF. The CDR3 nucleotides are TGTGCCAGCAGCGTCGGATCCGGGACAAGCTCCTACAATGAGCAGTTCTTC. The whole variable domain, remainder taken from reference TRBV9 and TRBJ2-1, is DSGVTQTPKHLITATGQRVTLRCSPRSGDLSVYWYQQSLDQGLQFLIQYYNGEERAKGNILERFSAQQFPDLHSELNLSSLELGDSALYFCASSVGSGTSSYNEQFFGPGTRLTVL.

In its sample, this clonotype was seen once. The chain employs TRBV5-4 and TRBJ2-6; D not certain. Germline loops: CDR1 SGHNT, CDR2 YYREEE (reference sequence). Trimming took 5 bases from V and 0 from J, leaving 6 bases between them. This CDR3 region has 14 residues. The CDR3 DNA is TGTGCCAGCAGTACATTCTCTGGGGCCAACGTCCTGACTTTC. Encoded protein: CASSTFSGANVLTF.

The genes are TRBV10-2 and TRBJ1-6; 7 bases agree with TRBD1. The V gene end was trimmed by 4 bases and the J gene end by 4 bases; junction bases not matched to a gene: 1. CDR3 size: 14 residues. Germline V CDR1 and CDR2: WSHSY, SAAADI. CDR3: CASSGQGYNSPLHF. CDR3 in DNA: TGCGCCAGCAGTGGACAGGGATATAATTCACCCCTCCACTTT.

The V gene is TRBV9, the J gene TRBJ2-3; D possibly corresponds to TRBD2 (6 bases). The CDR3 spans 15 residues. Germline CDR1 is SGDLS and CDR2 is YYNGEE. V was pared by 0 bases and J by 2 bases, with 10 bases between. The CDR3 DNA is TGTGCCAGCAGCGTAGCGGCGGGGCTCACAGATACGCAGTATTTT. Translated, it gives CASSVAAGLTDTQYF.

This clonotype has only one observation. The chain combines TRBV24-1 with TRBJ2-5; TRBD1 matches at 7 bases. CDR3 size: 16 residues. Germline values: CDR1 KGHDR, CDR2 SFDVKD. Trimming at V came to 0 bases and at J to 4 bases, leaving 7 bases not matched to a gene. In nucleotides, the CDR3 is TGTGCCACCAGTGATTTGGCTGGGGCAGGGGGAGAGACCCAGTACTTC. Encoded protein: CATSDLAGAGGETQYF.

This sequence joins TRBV12-3 or TRBV12-4 and TRBJ2-3, with D unresolved. V lost 6 bases and J lost 2, with 12 bases in between. This CDR3 is 14 amino acids long. The CDR3 protein is CASSKRADTDTQYF. The CDR3 DNA follows: TGTGCCAGCAGCAAAAGGGCCGACACAGATACGCAGTATTTT.

A remark on this clonotype: Its ends do not fully match the called genes, so a read error is possible. The gene calls are TRBV7-7 and TRBJ2-5; TRBD2 matches at 8 bases. CDR1 and CDR2 (germline): SSHAT, FNYEAQ (reference sequence). CDR3 length: 14 amino acids. The CDR3 sequence: CASSFGLAGETQYF. CDR3 nucleotide sequence: TGTGCTAGCAGCTTCGGACTAGCCGGGGAGACCCAGTACTTC.

V and J are TRBV7-2 and TRBJ2-7, with a tentative D call TRBD2 (6 bases). The CDR3 is 13 amino acids. CDR1 SGHTA and CDR2 FQGNSA come from the germline V gene. Trimming pared 3 bases from V and 6 bases from J, leaving 12 bases between. The CDR3 loop reads CASSFYGTAEQYF. The CDR3 DNA reads as TGTGCCAGCAGCTTTTACGGGACTGCCGAGCAGTACTTC.

CDR3 residues: CASRMTGGTGELFF. The CDR3 bases are TGTGCCAGTAGGATGACAGGGGGAACCGGGGAGCTGTTTTTT. The chain employs TRBV19 and TRBJ2-2; 9 bases match TRBD1. V gave up 6 bases and J gave up 5 bases; unmatched junction bases: 4. The length of the CDR3 is 14 residues. The V gene's germline CDR1 is LNHDA and CDR2 SQIVND (reference sequence).

The chain joins TRBV15 to TRBJ1-4; no clear D. V dropped 1 base and J dropped 6 bases, with 6 bases sitting between them. This CDR3 spans 13 amino acids. Germline values: CDR1 LNHNV, CDR2 YYDKDF (reference sequence). CDR3 DNA: TGTGCCACCAGCAGAGGGACGGATGAAAAACTGTTTTTT. Translation gives CATSRGTDEKLFF.

The gene calls are TRBV25-1 and TRBJ2-5; D perhaps matches TRBD2 (6 bases). CDR3 size: 14 residues. The V gene lost 6 bases and the J gene lost 5 bases, with 16 bases spanning the gap. The germline V gene has CDR1 MGHDK and CDR2 SYGVNS. The CDR3 nucleotides read TGTGCCAGCAGCGGACGGGGACTTAGGGAGACCCAGTACTTC. This encodes CASSGRGLRETQYF. The full variable domain, with the rest looked up from reference TRBV25-1 and TRBJ2-5, is EADIYQTPRYLVIGTGKKITLECSQTMGHDKMYWYQQDPGMELHLIHYSYGVNSTEKGDLSSESTVSRIRTEHFPLTLESARPSHTSQYLCASSGRGLRETQYFGPGTRLLVL.